This TCR beta chain was recorded in a study of Ad26.COV2.S vaccination and SARS-CoV-2 variants. On the study more broadly: Intramuscularly, Ad26.COV2.S was given either once or twice, 56 days apart.

Method: immunoSEQ multiplex PCR; TCRdb's copy keeps in-frame clones and lacks some. This table holds about 350,000 clones, roughly 87% found once. The V gene end was trimmed by 7 bases and the J gene end by 7 bases; junction bases not matched to a gene: 10. CDR3 length: 16 residues. CDR1 is SGDLS and CDR2 is YYNGEE in the germline V gene. This clone was counted a single time. Treatment given: approximately 18 received Ad26.COV2.S at low or high dose, single or two shots; about 5 received placebo; per-sample allocation not given. Day 63 after the first vaccine or placebo injection was the time point for sampling.

This TCR came from a person aged 18-65 years who received the Ad26.COV2.S COVID-19 vaccine or a placebo. This sequence joins TRBV9 and TRBJ2-2, with TRBD2 matching over 13 bases. Specimen: peripheral blood, collected in a trial of Ad26.COV2.S vaccine versus placebo. CDR3: CASRATSGGGFGELFF. The DNA for the CDR3 is TGTGCCAGCCGCGCCACTAGCGGGGGGGGTTTCGGGGAGCTGTTTTTT.